These T cell receptor beta chains were read from a single sample in a study of OX40 agonist ivuxolimab in advanced cancers. Here immunoSEQ multiplex PCR was the method, and the copy in TCRdb shows in-frame clones only, minus some. The data show roughly 120,000 clones, roughly 90% seen once. Source: CD4+ or CD8+ T cells sorted from blood, taken in a trial of the OX40 agonist ivuxolimab. The origin of the receptors is an adult with an advanced solid tumor such as melanoma, head and neck, liver or kidney cancer. Each CDR3 is given with its conserved first and last residue. The order of the fields is J gene, CDR3 length, D gene, clone size, V gene, CDR3 DNA, CDR3 protein. A D gene is named only where the DNA matches it firmly. The size field is filled for only some rows; it gives once, few, many or a size class.

j_call: TRBJ2-3
cdr3_length: 15
d_call: TRBD2
clone_size: NA
v_call: TRBV28
cdr3_nt: TGTGCCAGCAGTTTTAGCGGGAGAATAACAGATACGCAGTATTTT
cdr3_aa: CASSFSGRITDTQYF

j_call: TRBJ2-1
cdr3_length: 13
d_call: NA
clone_size: NA
v_call: TRBV11-2
cdr3_nt: TGTGCCAGCAGCTTGGCGCACTACAATGAGCAGTTCTTC
cdr3_aa: CASSLAHYNEQFF

j_call: TRBJ1-5
cdr3_length: 16
d_call: NA
clone_size: NA
v_call: TRBV7-8
cdr3_nt: TGTGCCAGCAGCTTTTATGGGACGGCCAGCAATCAGCCCCAGCATTTT
cdr3_aa: CASSFYGTASNQPQHF

j_call: TRBJ1-2
cdr3_length: 13
d_call: NA
clone_size: few
v_call: TRBV7-3
cdr3_nt: TGTGCCAGCAGCATTACAGGGCGGAGCGGCTACACCTTC
cdr3_aa: CASSITGRSGYTF

j_call: TRBJ2-7
cdr3_length: 15
d_call: NA
clone_size: few
v_call: TRBV6-5
cdr3_nt: TGTGCCAGCAGTTACTCGAGGCTGCGGTCCTACGAGCAGTACTTC
cdr3_aa: CASSYSRLRSYEQYF

j_call: TRBJ2-7
cdr3_length: 13
d_call: NA
clone_size: NA
v_call: TRBV28
cdr3_nt: TGTGCCAGCCTAGGGGCTGGCTCCTACGAGCAGTACTTC
cdr3_aa: CASLGAGSYEQYF

j_call: TRBJ1-1
cdr3_length: 15
d_call: TRBD1
clone_size: NA
v_call: TRBV28
cdr3_nt: TGTGCCAGCAGTTTAAGGACAGGGGGCAGGACTGAAGCTTTCTTT
cdr3_aa: CASSLRTGGRTEAFF

j_call: TRBJ2-2
cdr3_length: 15
d_call: NA
clone_size: NA
v_call: TRBV29-1
cdr3_nt: TGCAGCGTGGCCCCGGGGAACGCGAACACCGGGGAGCTGTTTTTT
cdr3_aa: CSVAPGNANTGELFF

j_call: TRBJ1-2
cdr3_length: 14
d_call: NA
clone_size: NA
v_call: TRBV19
cdr3_nt: TGTGCCAGTAGTATCCTTGACGATGCGGATGGCTACACCTTC
cdr3_aa: CASSILDDADGYTF

j_call: TRBJ2-7
cdr3_length: 16
d_call: NA
clone_size: NA
v_call: TRBV4-2
cdr3_nt: TGTGCCAGCAGCCCAATAGCCACAGGGAGGTTAAACGAGCAGTACTTC
cdr3_aa: CASSPIATGRLNEQYF

j_call: TRBJ1-1
cdr3_length: 16
d_call: NA
clone_size: NA
v_call: TRBV10-3
cdr3_nt: TGTGCCATCAGTGAGTCGAGAACAGCAATGAACACTGAAGCTTTCTTT
cdr3_aa: CAISESRTAMNTEAFF

j_call: TRBJ1-1
cdr3_length: 15
d_call: NA
clone_size: NA
v_call: TRBV6-6
cdr3_nt: TGTGCCAGCAGCCCAAACAGGGACTCTAGCACTGAAGCTTTCTTT
cdr3_aa: CASSPNRDSSTEAFF

j_call: TRBJ1-1
cdr3_length: 17
d_call: TRBD1
clone_size: few
v_call: TRBV4-1
cdr3_nt: TGCGCCAGCCGCGCTATCGGACAGGCGAGGCGAAACACTGAAGCTTTCTTT
cdr3_aa: CASRAIGQARRNTEAFF

j_call: TRBJ2-2
cdr3_length: 21
d_call: TRBD2
clone_size: NA
v_call: TRBV18
cdr3_nt: TGTGCCAGCTCGATGACAGCCTCGGGACTAGCGGCTACAGCGAACACCGGGGAGCTGTTTTTT
cdr3_aa: CASSMTASGLAATANTGELFF

j_call: TRBJ2-7
cdr3_length: 13
d_call: NA
clone_size: NA
v_call: TRBV19
cdr3_nt: TGTGCCAGTAGTATCTCAGATACCTACGAGCAGTACTTC
cdr3_aa: CASSISDTYEQYF

j_call: TRBJ2-3
cdr3_length: 17
d_call: NA
clone_size: NA
v_call: TRBV7-9
cdr3_nt: TGTGCCAGCAGCTTAGCGTTTCGGCAGGGTACAACAGATACGCAGTATTTT
cdr3_aa: CASSLAFRQGTTDTQYF

j_call: TRBJ2-5
cdr3_length: 14
d_call: TRBD1
clone_size: NA
v_call: TRBV11-1
cdr3_nt: TGTGCCAGCAGCTCAAGACAGGGAAGAGAGACCCAGTACTTC
cdr3_aa: CASSSRQGRETQYF

j_call: TRBJ2-4
cdr3_length: 17
d_call: TRBD1
clone_size: once
v_call: TRBV4-1
cdr3_nt: TGCGCCAGCAGCCACGACAGGGTCGGTTTAGCCAAAAACATTCAGTACTTC
cdr3_aa: CASSHDRVGLAKNIQYF

j_call: TRBJ1-5
cdr3_length: 14
d_call: NA
clone_size: NA
v_call: TRBV28
cdr3_nt: TGTGCCAGCAGTTTAGTCAGTAGCAATCAGCCCCAGCATTTT
cdr3_aa: CASSLVSSNQPQHF

j_call: TRBJ2-7
cdr3_length: 13
d_call: TRBD1
clone_size: NA
v_call: TRBV7-2
cdr3_nt: TGTGCCAGCAGCCGCGACAGGGCCTACGAGCAGTACTTC
cdr3_aa: CASSRDRAYEQYF

j_call: TRBJ1-1
cdr3_length: 15
d_call: TRBD1
clone_size: NA
v_call: TRBV7-2
cdr3_nt: TGTGCCAGCAGCTTAGCGGGACAGGGGAACACTGAAGCTTTCTTT
cdr3_aa: CASSLAGQGNTEAFF

j_call: TRBJ1-2
cdr3_length: 14
d_call: NA
clone_size: NA
v_call: TRBV9
cdr3_nt: TGTGCCAGCAGCGTAGGGCAGGGCTACTATGGCTACACCTTC
cdr3_aa: CASSVGQGYYGYTF

j_call: TRBJ2-3
cdr3_length: 13
d_call: TRBD1
clone_size: NA
v_call: TRBV10-3
cdr3_nt: TGTGCCATCCCGGGACAGGGGACAGATACGCAGTATTTT
cdr3_aa: CAIPGQGTDTQYF

j_call: TRBJ1-3
cdr3_length: 14
d_call: TRBD1
clone_size: NA
v_call: TRBV6-1
cdr3_nt: TGTGCCAGCGGAACAGGGGGTTCTGGAAACACCATATATTTT
cdr3_aa: CASGTGGSGNTIYF

j_call: TRBJ1-2
cdr3_length: 13
d_call: TRBD1
clone_size: NA
v_call: TRBV4-3
cdr3_nt: TGCGCCAGCAGCCGGGACAGGGCCTATGGCTACACCTTC
cdr3_aa: CASSRDRAYGYTF

j_call: TRBJ2-3
cdr3_length: 18
d_call: NA
clone_size: NA
v_call: TRBV9
cdr3_nt: TGTGCCAGCAGCGTAGCTGTTTGGAGGGGATCGGGCACAGATACGCAGTATTTT
cdr3_aa: CASSVAVWRGSGTDTQYF

j_call: TRBJ2-7
cdr3_length: 16
d_call: TRBD2
clone_size: once
v_call: TRBV29-1
cdr3_nt: TGCAGCGTTGTACTAGCGGGAGGTGTAGGGTCCTACGAGCAGTACTTC
cdr3_aa: CSVVLAGGVGSYEQYF

j_call: TRBJ2-2
cdr3_length: 16
d_call: NA
clone_size: NA
v_call: TRBV11-3
cdr3_nt: TGTGCCAGCAGCCCAGGGCAACAGGGTAAAGTCGGGGAGCTGTTTTTT
cdr3_aa: CASSPGQQGKVGELFF

j_call: TRBJ2-2
cdr3_length: 19
d_call: TRBD2
clone_size: NA
v_call: TRBV7-2
cdr3_nt: TGTGCCAGCAGCCCCCGGAGGCTAGCGGGAGGACCTAACACCGGGGAGCTGTTTTTT
cdr3_aa: CASSPRRLAGGPNTGELFF

j_call: TRBJ2-1
cdr3_length: 14
d_call: TRBD1
clone_size: NA
v_call: TRBV27
cdr3_nt: TGTGCCAGCAGACGTGGACAGGGGCGGGACGAGCAGTTCTTC
cdr3_aa: CASRRGQGRDEQFF

j_call: TRBJ2-7
cdr3_length: 15
d_call: TRBD2
clone_size: NA
v_call: TRBV28
cdr3_nt: TGTGCCAGCAGTTTCACTAGCGGGGTCTCCTACGAGCAGTACTTC
cdr3_aa: CASSFTSGVSYEQYF

j_call: TRBJ1-6
cdr3_length: 15
d_call: NA
clone_size: NA
v_call: TRBV10-1
cdr3_nt: TGCGCCAGCAGTGAATCGCCCGGTACTAATTCACCCCTCCACTTT
cdr3_aa: CASSESPGTNSPLHF

j_call: TRBJ1-4
cdr3_length: 14
d_call: NA
clone_size: NA
v_call: TRBV28
cdr3_nt: TGTGCCAGCACTCCGGGGACTTTCCCCCAAAAACTGTTTTTT
cdr3_aa: CASTPGTFPQKLFF

j_call: TRBJ2-6
cdr3_length: 13
d_call: NA
clone_size: NA
v_call: TRBV6-1
cdr3_nt: TGTGCCAGCAGGGATACTGGGGCCAACGTCCTGACTTTC
cdr3_aa: CASRDTGANVLTF

j_call: TRBJ2-6
cdr3_length: 13
d_call: NA
clone_size: NA
v_call: TRBV6-5
cdr3_nt: TGTGCCAGCAGTTACTCTGGGGCCAACGTCCTGACTTTC
cdr3_aa: CASSYSGANVLTF

j_call: TRBJ2-4
cdr3_length: 13
d_call: NA
clone_size: NA
v_call: TRBV6-1
cdr3_nt: TGTGCCAGCAGTGAAGACCCCACGAACATTCAGTACTTC
cdr3_aa: CASSEDPTNIQYF

j_call: TRBJ2-3
cdr3_length: 14
d_call: TRBD2
clone_size: once
v_call: TRBV5-1
cdr3_nt: TGCGCCAGCAGCTTGACTAGCGGGGGAGATACGCAGTATTTT
cdr3_aa: CASSLTSGGDTQYF

j_call: TRBJ1-2
cdr3_length: 15
d_call: NA
clone_size: NA
v_call: TRBV5-1
cdr3_nt: TGCGCCAGCAGCTTGGTTGGGACAAATAACTATGGCTACACCTTC
cdr3_aa: CASSLVGTNNYGYTF

j_call: TRBJ2-1
cdr3_length: 15
d_call: TRBD2
clone_size: NA
v_call: TRBV7-2
cdr3_nt: TGTGCCAGCAGCATCTCTAGCGGGATTCGCGATGAGCAGTTCTTC
cdr3_aa: CASSISSGIRDEQFF

j_call: TRBJ1-5
cdr3_length: 14
d_call: NA
clone_size: NA
v_call: TRBV19
cdr3_nt: TGTGCCAGTAGTATCTCTACAGGGCAGCAGCCCCAGCATTTT
cdr3_aa: CASSISTGQQPQHF

j_call: TRBJ1-2
cdr3_length: 15
d_call: NA
clone_size: NA
v_call: TRBV5-4
cdr3_nt: TGTGCCAGCAGCAGTTCGACAGGACGTAACTATGGCTACACCTTC
cdr3_aa: CASSSSTGRNYGYTF

j_call: TRBJ1-4
cdr3_length: 14
d_call: NA
clone_size: NA
v_call: TRBV30
cdr3_nt: TGTGCCTGGAGTGTGGGAGGGGCGGGAGAAAAACTGTTTTTT
cdr3_aa: CAWSVGGAGEKLFF

j_call: TRBJ2-1
cdr3_length: 15
d_call: TRBD2
clone_size: NA
v_call: TRBV10-3
cdr3_nt: TGTGCCATCAGGGGTAGCGGGGCCCAGGGAAATGAGCAGTTCTTC
cdr3_aa: CAIRGSGAQGNEQFF

j_call: TRBJ2-7
cdr3_length: 14
d_call: NA
clone_size: NA
v_call: TRBV19
cdr3_nt: TGTGCCAGTAGTATAGATGACGGATTATACGAGCAGTACTTC
cdr3_aa: CASSIDDGLYEQYF

j_call: TRBJ2-2
cdr3_length: 15
d_call: NA
clone_size: NA
v_call: TRBV7-3
cdr3_nt: TGTGCCAGCAGGATCGGAGGTGGGGACACCGGGGAGCTGTTTTTT
cdr3_aa: CASRIGGGDTGELFF